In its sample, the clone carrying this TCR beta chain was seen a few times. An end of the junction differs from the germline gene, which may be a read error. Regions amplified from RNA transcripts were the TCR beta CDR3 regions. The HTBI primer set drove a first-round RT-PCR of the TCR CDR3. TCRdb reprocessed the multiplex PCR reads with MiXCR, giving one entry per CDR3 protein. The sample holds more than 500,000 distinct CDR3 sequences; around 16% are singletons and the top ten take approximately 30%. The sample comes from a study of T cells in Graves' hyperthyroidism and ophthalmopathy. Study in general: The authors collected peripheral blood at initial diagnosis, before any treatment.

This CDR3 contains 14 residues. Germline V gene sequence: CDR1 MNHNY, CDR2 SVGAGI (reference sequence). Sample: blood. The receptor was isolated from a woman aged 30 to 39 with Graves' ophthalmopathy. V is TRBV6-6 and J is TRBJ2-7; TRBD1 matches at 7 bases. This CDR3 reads CASSYYRGSYEQNF. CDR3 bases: TGTGCCAGCAGTTACTACAGGGGATCCTACGAGCAGAACTTC.